These 21 T cell receptor beta chains share one sample of origin, sequenced in a study of response to subunit inactivated influenza vaccine. TCRdb re-derived calls from the RT-PCR reads in MiXCR, one entry per CDR3 protein. The repertoire holds about 540,000 distinct CDR3 sequences, with under 30% as singletons. These data also featured in a second study, about T cells expressing NK-cell markers. That paper states: Scientists made TCR beta cDNA using 5'RACE template switching with UMIs.

This material consisted of CD4+ T cells sorted from PBMCs, taken 12 days after vaccination. All receptors come from a man aged 45 to 65 who received an inactivated influenza vaccine.

The chain carries TRBV3-1 and TRBJ2-5; TRBD1 might be the D (6 bases). CDR1 is LGHDT and CDR2 is YNNKEL in the germline V gene (reference sequence). V dropped 4 bases and J dropped 1 base, with 10 bases sitting between them. The CDR3 is made up of 14 amino acids. The CDR3 nucleotides read TGTGCCAGCAGCCGACAGGAGTTCCAAGAGACCCAGTACTTC. Amino acids: CASSRQEFQETQYF.

This clonotype was seen a handful of times. One end of the junction fails to match germline, which may point to a read error. The rearrangement uses TRBV20-1 and TRBJ2-7; perhaps TRBD1 as D (6 bases). The CDR3 consists of 11 residues. From germline, CDR1 is DFQATT and CDR2 SNEGSKA (reference sequence). The CDR3 loop reads CSARSRQAPIF. The DNA for the CDR3 is TGCAGTGCTAGATCCCGACAGGCCCCAATATTC.

This clonotype was observed at least ten times. The genes are TRBV4-1 and TRBJ2-7, with 13 bases matching TRBD2. After removal of 4 bases from V and 1 base from J, the junction contained 13 bases not matched to a gene. CDR1 and CDR2 from the germline V gene are MGHRA and YSYEKL. The CDR3 is made up of 19 amino acids. CDR3 DNA sequence: TGCGCCAGCAGCCTAATAATGACTAGCGGGGGGCCATCTTCCTACGAGCAGTACTTC. Translation: CASSLIMTSGGPSSYEQYF.

A few counts support this clonotype. The chain couples TRBV2 to TRBJ2-5, with TRBD1 matching over 8 bases. The CDR3 covers 14 residues. Losses at the gene ends were 6 bases for V and 5 bases for J; bases not matched to a gene: 8. Per germline, CDR1 SNHLY and CDR2 FYNNEI. This CDR3 reads CASRSGGAEETQYF. CDR3 DNA sequence: TGTGCCAGCAGGTCAGGGGGCGCCGAGGAGACCCAGTACTTC.

The rearrangement uses TRBV6-1 and TRBJ2-3; perhaps TRBD2 as D (6 bases). With 6 bases removed from V and 1 base from J, the gap between germline ends came to 14 bases. The germline gives CDR1 MNHNS, CDR2 SASEGT. The CDR3 is made up of 15 amino acids. The CDR3 nucleotides are TGTGCCAGCAGCCTTAGCGGTCAAGGCACAGATACGCAGTATTTT. It translates to CASSLSGQGTDTQYF.

The V call is TRBV28, the J call TRBJ2-5; D ambiguous. Looked up from germline, CDR1 is MDHEN and CDR2 is SYDVKM. The V end was cut by 7 bases, the J end by 4 bases, with 10 bases between. CDR3 length: 12 amino acids. The CDR3 bases are TGTGCCAGCACTAACTGGGGAGAGACCCAGTACTTC. Translating gives CASTNWGETQYF. Drawing the rest from reference TRBV28 and TRBJ2-5, the complete variable domain is DVKVTQSSRYLVKRTGEKVFLECVQDMDHENMFWYRQDPGLGLRLIYFSYDVKMKEKGDIPEGYSVSREKKERFSLILESASTNQTSMYLCASTNWGETQYFGPGTRLLVL.

The rearrangement joins TRBV7-2 to TRBJ2-7; D possibly corresponds to TRBD2 (6 bases). Trimming left V 3 bases short and J 7 bases short, with 16 bases between. This CDR3 contains 14 residues. CDR1 and CDR2 from the germline V gene are SGHTA and FQGNSA. The CDR3 spells CASSFRNSAGEQYF. DNA of the CDR3: TGTGCCAGCAGCTTTAGGAATTCCGCGGGAGAGCAGTACTTC.

This chain joins TRBV15 and TRBJ1-1, with 7 bases matching TRBD1. CDR3 length: 14 amino acids. The J segment lost 6 bases and the V segment lost 2 bases, leaving 6 bases of the junction unmatched. Germline V gives CDR1 LNHNV, CDR2 YYDKDF (reference sequence). The CDR3 spells CATSRKGGSAEAFF. The CDR3 nucleotides read TGTGCCACCAGCAGAAAAGGGGGCTCCGCTGAAGCTTTCTTT.

This clonotype was picked up a small number of times. The chain joins TRBV11-2 to TRBJ2-5; 7 bases line up with TRBD1. Trimming took 7 bases from V and 3 from J; bases not matched to a gene: 8. Germline V gene data show CDR1 as SGHAT and CDR2 as FQNNGV. The CDR3 is 14 residues long. The CDR3 region is CASTKTGLKETQYF. DNA for the CDR3: TGTGCCAGCACCAAGACAGGGCTTAAAGAGACCCAGTACTTC.

The chain carries TRBV15 and TRBJ1-2; D remains ambiguous. This CDR3 has 12 residues. V was cut by 5 bases and J by 7 bases, with 11 bases left in between. Germline-derived CDR1 and CDR2 are LNHNV and YYDKDF (reference sequence). The CDR3 protein is CATSLGIRGYTF. CDR3 nucleotide sequence: TGTGCCACCAGCCTGGGGATTCGTGGCTACACCTTC.

This clonotype was recorded a few times. This sequence joins TRBV12-3 or TRBV12-4 and TRBJ2-2; D unclear. Trimming shortened V by 2 bases and J by 4 bases, and 11 bases separated the two germline ends. The CDR3 extends over 15 amino acids. CDR3 nucleotides: TGTGCCAGCAGTTTATCGACTGGGGTCACCGGGGAGCTGTTTTTT. Translation: CASSLSTGVTGELFF.

This clonotype was counted between two and nine times. The rearrangement links TRBV6-2 or TRBV6-3 to TRBJ1-1; 11 bases align to TRBD1. Trimming took 8 bases from V and 6 from J; bases not matched to a gene: 8. CDR3 size: 14 residues. Germline values: CDR1 MNHEY, CDR2 SVGEGT. CDR3: CASRTGGSRAEAFF. DNA of the CDR3: TGTGCCAGCCGGACAGGGGGCTCACGGGCTGAAGCTTTCTTT.

This clonotype has just a few counts. The chain joins TRBV20-1 to TRBJ1-2; no clear D. V was cut by 0 bases and J by 4 bases, with 12 bases left in between. The CDR3 has 14 residues. The germline CDR1 and CDR2 sequences are DFQATT and SNEGSKA (reference sequence). The CDR3 sequence is CSARDLQLIYGYTF. The CDR3 DNA is TGCAGTGCTAGAGATCTTCAACTCATCTATGGCTACACCTTC.

A few counts support this clonotype. V usage is TRBV28 and J usage is TRBJ2-1, with TRBD2 matching 8 bases. CDR3 length: 13 amino acids. In germline, CDR1 is MDHEN, CDR2 SYDVKM. V shed 4 bases and J 15 bases; nucleotides not matched to a gene: 11. The CDR3 bases are TGTGCCAGCAGTTCCCCTATTAGCGGGAACTTGTTCTTC. The encoded protein is CASSSPISGNLFF.

The chain is built from TRBV4-3 and TRBJ2-7, with D possibly being TRBD1 or TRBD2 (6 bases each). This CDR3 is built from 15 residues. Trimming left V 4 bases short and J 2 bases short, with 15 bases between. Per germline, CDR1 LGHNA and CDR2 YSLEER. The CDR3 is CASSPQWGAAYEQYF. The CDR3 coding sequence is TGCGCCAGCAGCCCACAATGGGGGGCTGCCTACGAGCAGTACTTC.

This clonotype came up many times. The CDR3 DNA reads TGTGCCAGCAGCCAAAGTTACCGTGCTGAAGCTTTCTTT. Its protein is CASSQSYRAEAFF. The chain combines TRBV3-1 with TRBJ1-1, with unresolved D. V dropped 2 bases and J dropped 6 bases, with 10 bases sitting between them. Germline lookup yields CDR1 LGHDT and CDR2 YNNKEL (reference sequence). The CDR3 has 13 amino acids.

This clonotype was counted between two and nine times. The V call is TRBV5-1, the J call TRBJ2-5; 9 bases match TRBD2. The V segment lost 1 base and the J segment 1 base; nucleotides outside the gene matches: 5. The CDR3 loop spans 16 amino acids. CDR1 and CDR2 (germline): SGHRS, YFSETQ. For the CDR3, the DNA is TGCGCCAGCAGCTTGTCGGCAGCGGGGGGCCAAGAGACCCAGTACTTC. Translation: CASSLSAAGGQETQYF.

This chain connects TRBV7-6 to TRBJ2-7; 8 nucleotides align to TRBD1. The germline V gene has CDR1 SGHVS and CDR2 FNYEAQ. This CDR3 is built from 16 residues. Trimming took 6 bases from V and 0 from J; bases not matched to a gene: 10. The CDR3 is CASRPGSGTGSYEQYF. For the CDR3, the DNA is TGTGCCAGCAGACCTGGCTCCGGGACAGGCTCCTACGAGCAGTACTTC.

The V call is TRBV20-1, the J call TRBJ2-1; 11 bases match TRBD2. The trim removed 5 bases at V and 6 bases at J, leaving 6 bases unmatched. CDR1 and CDR2 from the germline V gene are DFQATT and SNEGSKA (reference sequence). This CDR3 comprises 14 residues. The CDR3 region has the DNA TGCAGTGCTGCTCCTAGCGGGAGGTCCAATGAGCAGTTCTTC. Translation: CSAAPSGRSNEQFF.

V gene TRBV7-3 combines with J gene TRBJ2-2; tentatively, D is TRBD1 (6 bases). The CDR3 is made up of 14 amino acids. Germline CDR1 reads SGHTA; CDR2 reads FQGTGA. The V end was cut by 0 bases, the J end by 6 bases, with 8 bases between. The DNA of the CDR3 is TGTGCCAGCAGCTTAACGGGGGCCCCCGGGGAGCTGTTTTTT. Translated, it gives CASSLTGAPGELFF.

Many counts were recorded for this clonotype. The V gene is TRBV4-3, the J gene TRBJ2-1, with 7 bases matching TRBD1. The ends lost 0 bases at V and 4 bases at J; junction bases unmatched: 3. CDR1 LGHNA and CDR2 YSLEER come from the germline V gene. This CDR3 contains 15 residues. This chain's CDR3 is CASSQDGDSYNEQFF. CDR3 DNA: TGCGCCAGCAGCCAAGACGGGGACAGTTACAATGAGCAGTTCTTC.